This is a list of T cell receptor beta chains from one sample in a study of blood T cell repertoires in COVID-19. Here immunoSEQ multiplex PCR was the method, and the copy in TCRdb shows in-frame clones only, minus some. The table includes 40,000 to 60,000 clones, approximately 95% detected once. The sample comprised peripheral blood. The receptors stem from a man in his sixties with COVID-19, enrolled during active disease. Each CDR3 is given with its conserved first and last residue. D genes are given only for firm matches. Clone size, where shown, is once, few, many, or a class for clones that have expanded.

clone_size j_call d_call v_call cdr3_aa cdr3_nt
- TRBJ1-1 TRBD1 TRBV2 CASRLSQGATEAFF TGTGCCAGCAGGCTATCACAGGGGGCAACTGAAGCTTTCTTT
- TRBJ2-7 - TRBV7-2 CASSLSGELYEQYF TGTGCCAGCAGCTTATCCGGGGAACTATACGAGCAGTACTTC
- TRBJ2-7 TRBD1 TRBV10-3 CAISESGQGATYEQYF TGTGCCATCAGTGAGTCGGGGCAGGGGGCCACCTACGAGCAGTACTTC
once TRBJ2-3 TRBD2 TRBV19 CASTSSGGKSHYTDTQYF TGTGCCAGTACCTCTAGCGGGGGGAAATCTCATTACACAGATACGCAGTATTTT
- TRBJ2-2 - TRBV1 CTSSQSLAGGYHRELFF TGCACCAGCAGCCAATCGCTAGCGGGGGGATACCACCGGGAGCTGTTTTTT
- TRBJ1-4 TRBD1 TRBV3-1/TRBV3-2 CASSPGTGGAKGEKLFF TGTGCCAGCAGCCCCGGGACAGGGGGCGCGAAAGGTGAAAAACTGTTTTTT
- TRBJ1-6 TRBD1 TRBV5-5 CASSEDRGNSPLHF TGTGCCAGCAGCGAAGACAGGGGGAATTCACCCCTCCACTTT
once TRBJ1-5 - TRBV18 CASSPRQGTNQPQHF TGTGCCAGCTCACCACGGCAGGGTACCAATCAGCCCCAGCATTTT
- TRBJ2-2 - TRBV9 CASSVGGYPGELFF TGTGCCAGCAGCGTAGGAGGGTATCCCGGGGAGCTGTTTTTT
- TRBJ2-2 TRBD1 TRBV13 CASSDRDRWPGELFF TGTGCCAGCAGCGACCGGGACAGATGGCCCGGGGAGCTGTTTTTT
- TRBJ2-2 TRBD1 TRBV9 CASSTWTGGDTGELFF TGTGCCAGCAGCACCTGGACAGGGGGAGACACCGGGGAGCTGTTTTTT
- TRBJ2-7 - TRBV7-9 CASSPTGKTYEQYF TGTGCCAGCAGCCCGACAGGTAAAACCTACGAGCAGTACTTC
- TRBJ1-5 TRBD1 TRBV19 CASSTDRGPNQPQHF TGTGCCAGTAGTACCGACAGGGGGCCCAATCAGCCCCAGCATTTT
- TRBJ1-2 TRBD1 TRBV13 CASSFPGGGYGYTF TGTGCCAGCAGCTTCCCAGGGGGCGGCTATGGCTACACCTTC
few TRBJ1-1 - TRBV5-1 CASSLAAGVNTEAFF TGCGCCAGCAGCTTGGCGGCAGGGGTGAACACTGAAGCTTTCTTT
- TRBJ2-7 TRBD1 TRBV28 CASSGKSGTAFSYEQYF TGTGCCAGCAGTGGGAAATCCGGGACAGCCTTCTCCTACGAGCAGTACTTC
- TRBJ1-5 TRBD1 TRBV6-5 CASSGQGIQPQHF TGTGCCAGCAGCGGACAGGGAATTCAGCCCCAGCATTTT
- TRBJ2-5 TRBD2 TRBV19 CASSIAISGRAPTQYF TGTGCCAGTAGTATAGCGATCAGCGGGAGGGCCCCGACCCAGTACTTC
- TRBJ2-1 TRBD2 TRBV6-5 CAGSPGLAGGQGPFF TGTGCCGGTTCCCCGGGGCTAGCGGGGGGCCAGGGCCCGTTCTTC
- TRBJ1-2 - TRBV21-1 CANGPGRRGYGYTF TGTGCCAATGGGCCCGGGCGTCGAGGGTATGGCTACACCTTC
- TRBJ1-4 - TRBV6-5 CASRGGVGDEKLFF TGTGCCAGCCGGGGCGGGGTCGGGGATGAAAAACTGTTTTTT
- TRBJ2-1 - TRBV5-4 CASRISGSSYNEQFF TGTGCCAGCAGGATAAGCGGAAGCTCCTACAATGAGCAGTTCTTC
- TRBJ2-7 - TRBV28 CATKRYEQYF TGTGCCACCAAACGGTACGAGCAGTACTTC
- TRBJ1-2 - TRBV2 CASSPGVKGYTF TGTGCCAGCAGCCCAGGGGTGAAGGGCTACACCTTC
- TRBJ1-4 TRBD1 TRBV10-2 CASRAQGLNEKLFF TGCGCCAGCAGAGCACAGGGGCTTAATGAAAAACTGTTTTTT
- TRBJ1-2 - TRBV28 CASSLGGNYGYTF TGTGCCAGCAGTCTAGGAGGTAACTATGGCTACACCTTC
- TRBJ1-2 - TRBV18 CASSPTGWVNGYTF TGTGCCAGCTCACCAACAGGGTGGGTAAATGGCTACACCTTC
- TRBJ1-2 - TRBV6-5 CASRSTGREGGYTF TGTGCCAGCAGAAGCACAGGGCGTGAGGGTGGCTACACCTTC
- TRBJ2-3 TRBD2 TRBV5-1 CASSLAGLNTDTQYF TGCGCCAGCAGCTTAGCGGGACTGAACACAGATACGCAGTATTTT
- TRBJ1-4 - TRBV7-3 CASSHHRVPNEKLFF TGTGCCAGCAGCCACCACAGGGTTCCTAATGAAAAACTGTTTTTT
- TRBJ1-1 - TRBV19 CASTTSARGALTEAFF TGTGCCAGTACCACATCGGCCCGCGGGGCCCTCACTGAAGCTTTCTTT
- TRBJ2-7 TRBD1 TRBV30 CAWSVTGLEQYF TGTGCCTGGAGTGTGACAGGGCTCGAGCAGTACTTC
- TRBJ2-1 - TRBV4-3 CASSQADRYNEQFF TGCGCCAGCAGCCAAGCAGACAGGTACAATGAGCAGTTCTTC
- TRBJ1-4 - TRBV18 CASSPSLGEVSEKLFF TGTGCCAGCTCACCTTCCCTCGGGGAAGTAAGTGAAAAACTGTTTTTT
- TRBJ2-7 TRBD1 TRBV6-5 CASSFDRGEQYF TGTGCCAGCAGCTTTGACAGGGGCGAGCAGTACTTC
- TRBJ2-3 TRBD2 TRBV19 CASSPWTSGRAGDTQYF TGTGCCAGTAGTCCTTGGACTAGCGGGAGGGCAGGCGATACGCAGTATTTT
- TRBJ2-3 TRBD1 TRBV19 CASSRQGVMTDTQYF TGTGCCAGTAGTAGACAGGGGGTTATGACAGATACGCAGTATTTT
- TRBJ2-5 - TRBV19 CATRRLGEETQYF TGTGCCACCCGACGACTAGGTGAGGAGACCCAGTACTTC